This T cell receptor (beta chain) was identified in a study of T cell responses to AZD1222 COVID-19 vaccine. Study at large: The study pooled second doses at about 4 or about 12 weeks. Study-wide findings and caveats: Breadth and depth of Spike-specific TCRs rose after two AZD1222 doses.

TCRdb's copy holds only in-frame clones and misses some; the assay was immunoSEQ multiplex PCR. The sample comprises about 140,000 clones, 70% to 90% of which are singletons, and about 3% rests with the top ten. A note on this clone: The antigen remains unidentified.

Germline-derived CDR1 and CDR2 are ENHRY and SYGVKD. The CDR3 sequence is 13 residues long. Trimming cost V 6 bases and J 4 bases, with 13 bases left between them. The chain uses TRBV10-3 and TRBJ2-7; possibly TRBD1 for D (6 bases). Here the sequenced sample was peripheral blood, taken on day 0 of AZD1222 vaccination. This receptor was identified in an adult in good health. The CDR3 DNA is TGTGCCATCAGCCCGGGACAAGCATACGAGCAGTACTTC. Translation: CAISPGQAYEQYF.